This T cell receptor beta chain was sequenced in a study of OX40 agonist ivuxolimab in advanced cancers. Broader study findings: Some of the nonresponding patients also showed low levels of normalized T-cell clonal expansion.

This CDR3 has 13 residues. Germline CDR1 is SSHAT and CDR2 is FNYEAQ (reference sequence). J lost 2 bases, V lost 4 bases, and 1 base had no gene match. Repertoires were generated with immunoSEQ multiplex PCR, while TCRdb's copy carries only in-frame clones and drops some. Of roughly 67,000 clones listed, 70% to 85% are singletons. A word on this clone: The antigen is unknown.

The origin of this receptor is an adult with an advanced solid tumor such as melanoma, head and neck, liver or kidney cancer. The sequencing here drew on CD4+ or CD8+ T cells sorted from blood, taken in a trial of the OX40 agonist ivuxolimab. This sequence joins TRBV7-7 and TRBJ2-5, with TRBD1 matching over 7 bases. CDR3 residues: CASSWTGQETQYF. In nucleotides, the CDR3 is TGTGCCAGCAGCTGGACAGGACAAGAGACCCAGTACTTC. The full variable domain, rest sourced from reference TRBV7-7 and TRBJ2-5, is GAGVSQSPRYKVTKRGQDVTLRCDPISSHATLYWYQQALGQGPEFLTYFNYEAQPDKSGLPSDRFSAERPEGSISTLTIQRTEQRDSAMYRCASSWTGQETQYFGPGTRLLVL.